This T cell receptor beta chain stems from a study of blood T cell repertoires in COVID-19. Overall study: Some COVID-19 samples were acute and others convalescent; all came from the United States, Italy and Spain. T cells, B-cell-depleted T cells, or PBMCs provided the cDNA or gDNA that served as material.

Original handling: Amplification of reference gene primers provided the estimated nucleated cell counts. Profiling relied on immunoSEQ multiplex PCR, and the TCRdb table lists in-frame clones only, not all of them. V and J calls and clone size are given by that table; D and trimming were obtained from the DNA. The sample shows 53,000 or so clones, 77% of them seen only once. Trimming left V 2 bases short and J 8 bases short, with 19 bases between. The CDR3 runs 16 residues. Germline CDR1 is MNHEY and CDR2 is SVGEGT. The chain uses TRBV6-2 or TRBV6-3 and TRBJ2-1; D possibly corresponds to TRBD2 (6 bases). Sequenced sample: peripheral blood. This receptor was taken from a man between 65 and 80 years old with active or convalescent COVID-19. CDR3 coding DNA: TGTGCCAGCAGTTACGTTCAGGAGGGCTGGGCCGATGAGCAGTTCTTC. Protein sequence: CASSYVQEGWADEQFF.